This T cell receptor beta chain was sequenced during a study of blood T cell repertoires in COVID-19. Method: immunoSEQ multiplex PCR; TCRdb's copy keeps in-frame clones and lacks some. The sample records 150,000 to 200,000 clones, more than 75% being singletons. This TCR was sampled from a man aged 40-49 years with active or convalescent COVID-19. Material for sequencing was peripheral blood.

The CDR3 sequence is CASSLSGTRVGETQYF. The DNA of the CDR3 is TGTGCCAGCAGCTTATCTGGTACACGGGTGGGAGAGACCCAGTACTTC. The chain uses TRBV11-2 and TRBJ2-5; D not resolved. The CDR3 loop spans 16 amino acids. Germline CDR1 and CDR2: SGHAT and FQNNGV. Trimming pared 2 bases from V and 4 bases from J, leaving 17 bases between.